This TCR beta chain appears in the sequencing data of a study of shared clonotypes between healthy human individuals (TCRdb year 2020). About the full investigation: The cohort comprised a couple of women and a few men aged 18 to 49 years. The study deeply sequenced blood TCR repertoires of about 5 healthy adults to estimate repertoire size and the extent of clonotype sharing between individuals. Per donor, leukapheresis produced somewhere between about 0.8 and 9 billion PBMCs. To increase sequencing depth and limit assay-specific biases, different laboratories used diverse techniques to prepare libraries and sequence TCR repertoires. For each donor, three plates each were used for CD4 naive and CD4 memory, two plates were used for CD8 naive, and one plate was used for CD8 memory. The study at large found these results: Even with the large sequencing depth, rarefaction of the sorted-subset datasets indicated that sequencing was incomplete. Across four donors, about 5.2% of naive CD4, approximately 3.6% of naive CD8, 2.3% of memory CD4, and 0.4% of memory CD8 clonotypes were shared. Sampling was restricted to blood, and TCR repertoires in tissues likely differ from the TCR repertoires found in blood. Larger estimated clonotype richness was generally found for naive subsets than for memory subsets. Based on pairwise subsampling, the degree of clonotype sharing among donors was expected to be affected by sequencing depth. The small number of donors limited the genetic and exposure-history diversity represented. Clonotypes shared by all four sorted-subset donors showed higher generation probabilities than non-shared clonotypes.

Donors were healthy HIV-negative adults with no recently reported acute infections or vaccinations. Only Caucasian adults living in Nashville, Tennessee, USA were represented among the donors. CD4+ T cells were enriched by magnetic negative selection; naive cells were then positively selected on CD45RA, and the negative fraction formed the memory subset. Blood was collected by leukapheresis, and PBMCs were isolated by Ficoll-Histopaque density gradient centrifugation and then cryopreserved in liquid nitrogen vapor phase. Purity and quantity of every magnetically sorted T cell population were checked by analytical flow cytometry. Each sorted fraction had its genomic DNA isolated and then quantified by UV absorbance on a Nanodrop 2000c. Concerning this clone: No cognate antigen has been identified for it. Base qualities are not provided; no much larger clone lies one nucleotide away.

Using the deep immunoSEQ assay, multiplex PCR amplified TCR CDR3 regions from genomic DNA. For each cell subset, the extracted genomic DNA was distributed evenly across all wells of several immunoSEQ 96-well plates, and each plate served as one replicate. For sorted subsets, around 200 ng genomic DNA, equal to 25,000 to 35,000 T cell genomes, was loaded into each replicate PCR. Purified libraries were measured with a Qubit 3.0 fluorometer, size-checked on a Bioanalyzer 2100, and measured again with the KAPA Library Quantification kit. A separate single-read 150-cycle Illumina NextSeq 550 flow cell was used to sequence each immunoSEQ 96-well plate. Under the source paper's analysis protocol: Because the immunoSEQ output included only junctional sequences and no quality scores, the filtering could not be the same as the filtering used for full-length reads. Sequences were annotated with PyIR, a Python wrapper for IgBLAST v1.9, using IMGT germline references to assign V/J genes and CDR3. Reads with weak V/J assignments (E-value above 1e-6), missing CDR3, stop codons, out-of-frame junctions, or ambiguous translated residues were removed. V3J clonotypes were defined as sequences sharing an identical inferred V gene, J gene, and CDR3 amino acid sequence. To compute the percentage overlap between repertoires, the number of shared unique clonotypes was divided by the size of the smaller repertoire. Three approaches were used to assess repertoire richness: RTK rarefaction, the Chao1 estimator, and Recon v2.1 estimates of unobserved clonotypes. OLGA was used to compute generation probabilities for all TCRbeta clonotypes that the gDNA method yielded from four donors. This is the immuneACCESS table as TCRdb keeps it, with only in-frame sequences that have V and J called. A part of the clones is gone; compared with another copy, unresolved V genes explain less than half, and the rest is unexplained. V and J calls plus clone size are reproduced from that table; the DNA served to infer D and trimming. For this sample the table gives more than 550,000 clones, of which roughly 72% were detected only once. Jointly, the top ten make up 1.8% of the sample.

The CDR3 runs 13 amino acids, cysteine and phenylalanine included. Only the CDR3 region is kept as DNA, spanning 39 bases read in frame from base 1. The germline V gene supplies CDR1 SNHLY and CDR2 FYNNEI. The chain links TRBV2 with TRBJ2-5, with TRBD2 tentatively as D gene (5 bases match). The J call may be in error: the DNA end matches TRBJ2-7 better. The sequence was obtained from a woman aged 25-40 years in good health. Sequencing used memory CD4+ T cells sorted from blood. The cell subset or site label of this sample denotes: CD45RA-negative fraction. The DNA sequence is as follows: TGTGCCCGGGAAGTTCCGTCAGCCCACGAGCAGTACTTC. This translates into CAREVPSAHEQYF.